The following is a T cell receptor (beta chain) sequence with its context. This clone was picked up a small number of times. Its antigen has not been determined. Per-nucleotide qualities are absent, and no much larger clonotype sits a single base away. This same CDR3 is encoded by further DNA sequences in the sample. The data belong to a study of beta chain features in type 1 diabetes (dated by TCRdb to the late 2010s). Background for the entire study: No differences in mean age, gender distribution, total cell number or subset yield were found between patients and healthy donors. Naive and central memory subsets were obtained from all 28 donors, but regulatory and stem cell-like memory subsets were isolated from only 8 patients and roughly 8 healthy donors. In the study, recently diagnosed type 1 diabetes patients and matched healthy donors were compared on the TCRB repertoires of their sorted circulating CD4+ T cell subsets. A total of under 140,000,000 sorted cells were examined across all samples, and the number of cells per subset was strongly correlated with RNA yield. Overall results and qualifications from the work: Shorter templates might be favored by PCR, yet because patient and control samples were amplified and corrected together, any such skew would affect both groups equally. Because cDNA was sequenced instead of genomic DNA, highly expressing activated cells could be over-represented, though the groups showed no difference in activation or CD3 levels. The naive, central memory and regulatory TCRB repertoires appeared to resemble one another more closely among patients than among healthy donors. Because the HLA sub-analyses included only small numbers of individuals, any influence of HLA type on TCRB rearrangement was left unresolved. At VDJ recombination sites, type 1 diabetes patients had fewer insertions and more deleted nucleotides, which implies abnormalities in thymic rearrangement. Type 1 diabetes patients showed a moderate but significant shortening of TCRB CDR3 length in all four CD4+ subsets.

A single peripheral blood draw of roughly 0.11 L on average was collected from each donor into heparinised tubes. Naive, central memory, regulatory and stem cell-like memory CD4+ T cells were sorted on a BD FACSAria II using a panel including CD45RO, CCR7, CD25, CD127, CD95 and CD27. Every sorted population had a purity above 95%. PBMCs were separated immediately by Lymphoprep density gradient centrifugation and were stained directly, without being cultured. So that batch effects would be minimized, each experiment stained and sorted samples in pairs, pairing one healthy donor with one patient. All of the isolated RNA was reverse transcribed with the High Capacity cDNA Reverse Transcription Kit, so expressed TCRB transcripts were sequenced. Deep immunoSEQ sequencing was performed on naive, central memory and regulatory T cell samples, with an average of roughly 4 million total reads per sample. Sorted cells were lysed in RLT buffer, and RNA was extracted using DNase-treated RNeasy Micro or Mini kits according to cell number. Each cell subset was processed separately to prevent cross-contamination, with patient and healthy donor samples processed together. The immunoSEQ multiplex PCR was used to amplify TCRB sequences from cDNA, generating 87-bp fragments that spanned the CDR3 region. The amplicons were sequenced using the Illumina HiSeq platform. In the source study's methods: PCR bias was computationally corrected using synthetic template baselines, reads within Hamming distance 2 were collapsed, and singletons that could not be merged were discarded. Reads were aligned against IMGT so that V, D and J genes, CDR3 length and insertions or deletions at six rearrangement sites could be assigned. Within each subset, clonotype counts were normalized to the number of sorted cells before true diversity and Gini coefficients were calculated with the tcR R package. The overlap coefficient, calculated on TCRB nucleotide sequences, was used to quantify repertoire sharing. The table was pulled from immuneACCESS by TCRdb, which kept in-frame rearrangements only. Such tables lose some clones; where checked, under half of the loss comes from unresolved V genes, and the rest has no known cause. V, J and clone size were drawn from that table, and D and trimming were deduced from the DNA. The sample table contains 150,000 to 180,000 clones; only one count was recorded for 11% of them. The biggest ten clones account for roughly 2% of the sample.

This sequence was found in a man aged 18 to 30 in good health. Sequenced: central memory CD4+ T cells from blood.

The CDR3 protein is CAWRTGWAPLHF. The DNA sequence reads TGTGCCTGGAGGACGGGGTGGGCACCCCTCCACTTT. Recombination connected TRBV30 to TRBJ1-6; the D gene identity is not certain. From its cysteine to its phenylalanine, the CDR3 spans 12 amino acids. Solely the CDR3 DNA is kept, with 36 bases framed from the first base. Relative to germline, V is 3 bases shorter and J is 11 bases shorter, with 11 bases between their ends. The germline V gene (reference sequence) specifies GTSNPN as CDR1 and SVGIG as CDR2.